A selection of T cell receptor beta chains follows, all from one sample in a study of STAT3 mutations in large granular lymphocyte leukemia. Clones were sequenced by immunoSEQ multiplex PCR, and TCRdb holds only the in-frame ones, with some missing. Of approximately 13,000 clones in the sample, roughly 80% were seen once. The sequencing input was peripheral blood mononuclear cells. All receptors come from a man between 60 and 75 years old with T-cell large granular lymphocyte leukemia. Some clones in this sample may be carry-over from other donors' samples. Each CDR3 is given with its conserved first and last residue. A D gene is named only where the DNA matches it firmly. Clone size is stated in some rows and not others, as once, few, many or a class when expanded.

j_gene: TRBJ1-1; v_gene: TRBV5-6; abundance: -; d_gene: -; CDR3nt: TGTGCCAGCAGCTTGGAGGGCAGACCAGCGAACACTGAAGCTTTCTTT; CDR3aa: CASSLEGRPANTEAFF
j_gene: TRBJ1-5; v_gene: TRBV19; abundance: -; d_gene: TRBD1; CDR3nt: TGTGCCAGTAGTCCCCAGGGGGTGTACTATAGCAATCAGCCCCAGCATTTT; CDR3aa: CASSPQGVYYSNQPQHF
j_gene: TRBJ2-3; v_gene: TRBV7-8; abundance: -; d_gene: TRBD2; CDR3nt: TGTGCCAGCAGCTTACGGGGACTACAAAACGCAGATACGCAGTATTTT; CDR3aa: CASSLRGLQNADTQYF
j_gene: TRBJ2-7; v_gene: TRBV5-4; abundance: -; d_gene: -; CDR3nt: TGTGCCAGCAGCCCCGATGCCTACGAGCAGTACTTC; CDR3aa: CASSPDAYEQYF
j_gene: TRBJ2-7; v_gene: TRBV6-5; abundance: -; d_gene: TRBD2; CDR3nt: TGTGCCAGCAGTTACTCGGCTAGCGGGTTCTACGAGCAGTACTTC; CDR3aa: CASSYSASGFYEQYF
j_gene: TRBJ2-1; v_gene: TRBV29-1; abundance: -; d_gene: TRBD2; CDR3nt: TGCAGCGTTGAGAGGCTAGCGGGAGCCGAAGCCTACAATGAGCAGTTCTTC; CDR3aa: CSVERLAGAEAYNEQFF
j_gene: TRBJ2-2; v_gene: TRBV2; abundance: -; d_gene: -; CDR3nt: TGTGCCAGCAGTGGTGGAAGGGTCTCTCCCGGGGAGCTGTTTTTT; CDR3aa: CASSGGRVSPGELFF
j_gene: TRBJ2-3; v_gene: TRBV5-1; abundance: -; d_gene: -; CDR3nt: TGCGCCAGCAGCTTGGAGGAACAGCGCACAGATACGCAGTATTTT; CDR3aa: CASSLEEQRTDTQYF
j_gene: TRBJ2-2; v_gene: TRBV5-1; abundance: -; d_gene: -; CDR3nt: TGCGCCAGCAGCTTGGCGGGGCGCCCCGGGGAGCTGTTTTTT; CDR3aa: CASSLAGRPGELFF
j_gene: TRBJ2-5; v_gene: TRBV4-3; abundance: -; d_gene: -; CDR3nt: TGCGCCAGCAGCCAAGATTATCGGACCCAGTACTTC; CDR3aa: CASSQDYRTQYF
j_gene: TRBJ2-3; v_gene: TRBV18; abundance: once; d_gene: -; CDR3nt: TGTGCCAGCTCACCAGGACCTTGGACAGATACGCAGTATTTT; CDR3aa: CASSPGPWTDTQYF
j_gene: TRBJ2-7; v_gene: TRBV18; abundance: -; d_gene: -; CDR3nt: TGTGCCAGCTCACCAGGCGGCGGGGCCTCCTACGAGCAGTACTTC; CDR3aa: CASSPGGGASYEQYF
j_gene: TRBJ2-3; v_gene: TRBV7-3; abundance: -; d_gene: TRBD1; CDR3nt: TGTGCCAGCAACCCGGGACAGGGGCCCCTTGGCACAGATACGCAGTATTTT; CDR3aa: CASNPGQGPLGTDTQYF
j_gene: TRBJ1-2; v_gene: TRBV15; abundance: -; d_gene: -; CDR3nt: TGTGCCACCAGCAGAGGTGGAGGGGAAAACTATGGCTACACCTTC; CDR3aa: CATSRGGGENYGYTF
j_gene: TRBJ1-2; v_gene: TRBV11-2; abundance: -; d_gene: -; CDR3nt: TGTGCCAGCAGCTTCGGGAAGGAAGGATTCCTTTATGGCTACACCTTC; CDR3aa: CASSFGKEGFLYGYTF
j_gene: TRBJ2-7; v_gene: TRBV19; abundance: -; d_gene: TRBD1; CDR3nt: TGTGCCAGTAGTATAGGTGGGACAGGGACCTACGAGCAGTACTTC; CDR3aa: CASSIGGTGTYEQYF
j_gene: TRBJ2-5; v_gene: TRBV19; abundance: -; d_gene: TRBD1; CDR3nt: TGTGCCAGTAGTATCGCGGACAGGGGAGGCGAGACCCAGTACTTC; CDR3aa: CASSIADRGGETQYF
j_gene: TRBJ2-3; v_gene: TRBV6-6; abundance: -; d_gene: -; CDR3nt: TGTGCCAGCACGCGGGGTAGCACAGATACGCAGTATTTT; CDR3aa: CASTRGSTDTQYF
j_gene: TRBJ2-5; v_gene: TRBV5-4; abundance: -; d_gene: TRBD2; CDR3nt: TGTGCCAGCAGCCCCCGGACTAGCAAAGAGACCCAGTACTTC; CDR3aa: CASSPRTSKETQYF
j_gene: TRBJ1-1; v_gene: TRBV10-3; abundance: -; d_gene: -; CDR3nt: TGTGCCACCTTAGACAGAGGGAACACTGAAGCTTTCTTT; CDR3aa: CATLDRGNTEAFF
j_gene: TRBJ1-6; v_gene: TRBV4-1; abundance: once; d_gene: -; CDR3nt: TGCGCCAGCAGCCAAGCTATGGAGATAGGAAATTCACCCCTCCACTTT; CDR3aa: CASSQAMEIGNSPLHF
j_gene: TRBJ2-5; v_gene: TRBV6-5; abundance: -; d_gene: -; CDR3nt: TGTGCCAGCAGTTACTCCCCCGCGGACAACCAAGAGACCCAGTACTTC; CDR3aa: CASSYSPADNQETQYF
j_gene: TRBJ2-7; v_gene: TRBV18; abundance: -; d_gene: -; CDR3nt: TGTGCCAGCTCACCGGGTCCTCGAACAGGCCGTAGAGCCTACGAGCAGTACTTC; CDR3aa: CASSPGPRTGRRAYEQYF
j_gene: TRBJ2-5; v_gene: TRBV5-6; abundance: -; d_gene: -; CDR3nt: TGTGCCAGCAGCCACCGTCTCGGGTTGGGGGAGACCCAGTACTTC; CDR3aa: CASSHRLGLGETQYF
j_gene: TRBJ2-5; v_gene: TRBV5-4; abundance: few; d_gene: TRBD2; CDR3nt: TGTGCCAGCAGCCCGGGACTAGAAGAGACCCAGTACTTC; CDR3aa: CASSPGLEETQYF
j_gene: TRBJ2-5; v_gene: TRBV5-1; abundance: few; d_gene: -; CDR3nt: TGCGCCAGCAGCTTGGGGGCGCAAGAGACCCAGTACTTC; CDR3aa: CASSLGAQETQYF
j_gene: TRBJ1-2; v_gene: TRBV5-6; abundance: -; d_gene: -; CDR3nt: TGTGCCAGCAGCTTGGTCGGGACACAAGGGGGCTACACCTTC; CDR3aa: CASSLVGTQGGYTF
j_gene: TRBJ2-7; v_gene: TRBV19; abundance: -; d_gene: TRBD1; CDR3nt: TGTGCCAGTAGTATAGGGCCGGGACAGGGTGTCTACGAGCAGTACTTC; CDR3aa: CASSIGPGQGVYEQYF
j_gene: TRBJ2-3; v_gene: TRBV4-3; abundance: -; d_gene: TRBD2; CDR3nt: TGCGCCAGCAGCCAAGCACCCCGGGTAGCGGGAGGCCTCCGGGCTACAGATACGCAGTATTTT; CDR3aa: CASSQAPRVAGGLRATDTQYF
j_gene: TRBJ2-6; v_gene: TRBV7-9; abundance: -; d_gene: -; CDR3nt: TGTGCCAGCAGCCCAACTGGGGCCAACGTCCTGACTTTC; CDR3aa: CASSPTGANVLTF
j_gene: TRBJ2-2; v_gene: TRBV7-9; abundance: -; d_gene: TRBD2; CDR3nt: TGTGCCAGCAGCCGGTCGGGACTACTTACCGGGGAGCTGTTTTTT; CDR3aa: CASSRSGLLTGELFF
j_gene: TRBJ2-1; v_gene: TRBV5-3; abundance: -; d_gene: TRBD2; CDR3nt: TGTGCCAGAAGCTTAGGGACTAGCGCACCTTACAATGAGCAGTTCTTC; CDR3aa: CARSLGTSAPYNEQFF
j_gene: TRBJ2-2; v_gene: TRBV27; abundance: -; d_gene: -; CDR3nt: TGTGCCAGCAGTCCGACTAGTTTCCGGGAGCTGTTTTTT; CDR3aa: CASSPTSFRELFF
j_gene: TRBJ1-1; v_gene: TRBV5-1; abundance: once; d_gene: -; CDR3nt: TGCGCCAGCAGCCTCGACGGACGAGACACTGAAGCTTTCTTT; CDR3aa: CASSLDGRDTEAFF
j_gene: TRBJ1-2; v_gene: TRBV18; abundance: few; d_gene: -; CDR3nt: TGTGCCAGCTCACCATCCCGAGGAGATGGCTACACCTTC; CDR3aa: CASSPSRGDGYTF
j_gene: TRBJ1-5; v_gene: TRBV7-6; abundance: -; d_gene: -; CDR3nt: TGTGCCAGCTTCCCCAGGGTGGAGGGTTTCCAGCCCCAGCATTTT; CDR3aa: CASFPRVEGFQPQHF
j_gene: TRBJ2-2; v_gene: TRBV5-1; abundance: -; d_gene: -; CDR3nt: TGCGCCAGCAGCTTGCCTTTGGACACCGGGGAGCTGTTTTTT; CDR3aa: CASSLPLDTGELFF
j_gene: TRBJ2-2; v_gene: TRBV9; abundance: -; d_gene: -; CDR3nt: TGTGCCAGCAGCGTAGGGGGGACCTACACCGGGGAGCTGTTTTTT; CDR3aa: CASSVGGTYTGELFF
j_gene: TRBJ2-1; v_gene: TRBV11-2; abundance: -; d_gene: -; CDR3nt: TGTGCCAGCAGCTTGCAGGGACCCCTGAACAATGAGCAGTTCTTC; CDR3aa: CASSLQGPLNNEQFF
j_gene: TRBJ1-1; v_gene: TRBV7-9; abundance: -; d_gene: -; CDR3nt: TGTGCCAGCAGCCGAAATACGAACACTGAAGCTTTCTTT; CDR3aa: CASSRNTNTEAFF
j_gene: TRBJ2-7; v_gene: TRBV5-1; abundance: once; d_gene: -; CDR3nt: TGCGCCAGCAGCCCCCCCGGCTACGAGCAGTACTTC; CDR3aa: CASSPPGYEQYF
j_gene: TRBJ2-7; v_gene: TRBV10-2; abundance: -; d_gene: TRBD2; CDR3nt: TGCGCCAGCAGGGGGGCGGGAGGTGGATACGAGCAGTACTTC; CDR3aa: CASRGAGGGYEQYF
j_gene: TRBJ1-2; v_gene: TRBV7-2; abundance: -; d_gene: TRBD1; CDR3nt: TGTGCCAGCAGCTTCGACAGGGGGCGACGGGGCTACACCTTC; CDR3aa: CASSFDRGRRGYTF
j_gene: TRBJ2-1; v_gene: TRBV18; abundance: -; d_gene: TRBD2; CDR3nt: TGTGCCAGCTCACTCGGCGGGAGACCCAATGAGCAGTTCTTC; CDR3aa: CASSLGGRPNEQFF
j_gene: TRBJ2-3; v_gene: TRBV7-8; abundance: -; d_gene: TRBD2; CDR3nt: TGTGCCAGCAGCCCCTCGGAGACTAGCGGGAGTGGGGCATTT; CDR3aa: CASSPSETSGSGAF
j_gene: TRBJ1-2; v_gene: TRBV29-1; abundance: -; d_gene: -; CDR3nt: TGCAGCGTTGACGGCGGGGGGCGTAACTATGGCTACACCTTC; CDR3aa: CSVDGGGRNYGYTF
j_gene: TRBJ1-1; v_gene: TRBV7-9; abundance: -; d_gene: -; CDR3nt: TGTGCCAGCAGCTTCAGTCAAATCACTGAAGCTTTCTTT; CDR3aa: CASSFSQITEAFF
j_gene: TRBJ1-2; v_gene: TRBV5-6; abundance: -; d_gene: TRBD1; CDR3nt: TGTGCCAGCAGCGTGGACAGGGCCGCGTATGGCTACACCTTC; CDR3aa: CASSVDRAAYGYTF